A selection of T cell receptor beta chains follows, all from one sample in a study of blood T cell repertoires in COVID-19. Using immunoSEQ multiplex PCR, the repertoire was profiled, and TCRdb retains in-frame clones only, with some absent. Of over 200,000 clones detected, 92% appear once; the ten largest clones hold 0.95% to 1.5%. The sequenced material came from peripheral blood. These receptors originate from a young man with acute or convalescent COVID-19. CDR3s include the opening cysteine and the closing phenylalanine or tryptophan. Each record gives: J gene, V gene, clone size, CDR3 protein. Not every row has a clone size; where given, it reads once, few, many or a size class.

TRBJ2-7 TRBV7-8 . CASNTQPGQGLEQYF
TRBJ2-3 TRBV3-1/TRBV3-2 . CASSQLLSGGGTDTQYF
TRBJ1-5 TRBV6-5 . CASSRQPWGNQPQHF
TRBJ2-2 TRBV7-9 . CASSSSGGQNTGELFF
TRBJ2-7 TRBV6-6 . CASSLNRDSYEQYF
TRBJ2-5 TRBV12-3/TRBV12-4 . CASSFGIGETQYF
TRBJ2-3 TRBV28 once CASISGGTDTQYF
TRBJ1-3 TRBV11-2 few CASSLVRGLSGNTIYF
TRBJ2-3 TRBV27 . CASSLRLAGPTDTQYF
TRBJ2-2 TRBV2 . CASSEAGMNTGELFF
TRBJ2-1 TRBV25-1 . CASSRQGAYNEQFF
TRBJ1-1 TRBV19 . CASSSRGETTEAFF
TRBJ1-1 TRBV2 . CATSRGYYEAFF
TRBJ1-1 TRBV7-9 . CASSLDGTGGAVKAFF
TRBJ1-6 TRBV2 . CASSEDRGPSPLHF
TRBJ2-3 TRBV2 few CATQGFLGTQYF
TRBJ1-1 TRBV19 . CASSSQGYTEAFF
TRBJ2-1 TRBV3-1/TRBV3-2 once CASSLSGGHDEQFF
TRBJ1-2 TRBV11-2 . CASSLGGTGLYGYTF
TRBJ2-3 TRBV6-6 . CASSLDRRTDTQYF
TRBJ2-3 TRBV6-4 . CASSASGNTDTQYF
TRBJ2-1 TRBV18 . CASSRGRDRVNEQFF
TRBJ1-2 TRBV6-5 . CASSLSGYGYTF
TRBJ1-3 TRBV5-5 . CASSLDSGAGNTIYF
TRBJ2-4 TRBV7-6 . CASSQDRDGNIQYF
TRBJ1-1 TRBV7-9 . CASSPPTGGGLNTEAFF
TRBJ1-1 TRBV9 . CASTLQGQGNTEAFF
TRBJ1-2 TRBV15 . CATSTQGQGATGYTF
TRBJ2-3 TRBV2 . CASRQGEGANTQYF
TRBJ2-3 TRBV19 . CASSLGTGRRSTDTQYF
TRBJ1-6 TRBV6-1 . CASSASGFISYNSPLHF
TRBJ1-6 TRBV30 . CAWSATRIVLHF
TRBJ2-2 TRBV5-1 . CASSRDPDRRGTGELFF
TRBJ2-7 TRBV5-6 . CASSRGQGFTEQYF
TRBJ2-1 TRBV28 once CASSQGSSYNEQFF
TRBJ1-5 TRBV6-4 . CASSDLETRVDQPQHF
TRBJ1-6 TRBV19 . CASGPQDRGSSPLHF
TRBJ2-1 TRBV29-1 . CSVTTGGNEQFF
TRBJ2-1 TRBV2 . CASTSGMGRGNEQFF
TRBJ1-6 TRBV2 . CASRRTGESSPLHF
TRBJ1-1 TRBV27 . CASSSGGAGRTEAFF
TRBJ1-4 TRBV21-1 . CASRGFGEKLFF
TRBJ2-2 TRBV29-1 once CSVDRGYNTGELFF
TRBJ2-1 TRBV7-6 . CASSPLRNEQFF
TRBJ2-5 TRBV11-3 . CASSFKEGTQYF
TRBJ1-2 TRBV19 . CASSIVFGGYTF